The T cell receptor beta chain described here comes from a study of T cells in narcolepsy. Here immunoSEQ multiplex PCR was the method, and the copy in TCRdb shows in-frame clones only, minus some. The table shows 25,000 to 35,000 clones, with around 83% occurring only once. General study findings and limits: Healthy controls reportedly lacked the autoreactive clonotypes serially found in patients' blood.

On this clone: Its antigen is currently unknown.

V lost 2 bases, J lost 6 bases, and 7 bases stayed unmatched. The CDR3 runs 14 residues. The germline gives CDR1 KGHSH, CDR2 LQKENI. This chain links TRBV18 with TRBJ2-7, with 7 bases lining up with TRBD2. This TCR came from a human donor with narcolepsy. The sample consisted of CD45RA- memory CD4+ T cells from PBMCs. CDR3 loop: CASSPSMGGGEQYF. In DNA, the CDR3 is TGTGCCAGCTCACCAAGTATGGGCGGGGGCGAGCAGTACTTC.